The source of this TCR beta chain is a study of early T cells in non-severe SARS-CoV-2 infection. Study details: The study sequenced bulk RNA from unsorted whole blood, with chains unpaired.

This clonotype was seen a few times. Its target is not known. General study findings and limits: VDJdb matches were skewed toward anti-spike CD8 T cell responses.

Unique molecular identifiers were added to individual cDNA molecules. TCRdb re-derived calls from the 5' RACE reads in MiXCR, one entry per CDR3 protein. Of fewer than 100,000 distinct CDR3 sequences detected, about 16% appear once; the ten largest clones hold less than 3.5%. V lost 2 bases and J 1 base, leaving 9 bases between the germline ends. This CDR3 has 14 amino acids. Germline CDR1 and CDR2: DFQATT and SNEGSKA (reference sequence). Material for sequencing was whole blood. The chain combines TRBV20-1 with TRBJ1-3; D uncertain. The receptor comes from an adult who was a healthcare worker with PCR-confirmed SARS-CoV-2 infection or an uninfected control (not recorded which). The DNA of the CDR3 is TGCAGTGCTAGATACGATGGGTCTGGAAACACCATATATTTT. It is translated as CSARYDGSGNTIYF.